These 10 T cell receptor beta chains were all obtained from the same sample, sequenced in a study of T cell repertoires in cytomegalovirus infection. TCRdb used MiXCR to reprocess the reads, holding one entry per CDR3 protein. Of about 490,000 distinct CDR3 sequences in the sample, approximately 25% were seen once. The specimen was PBMCs. The source of these receptors is a human donor in good health (CMV status not recorded). Some clones in this sample may be carry-over from other donors' samples.

The chain uses TRBV7-2 and TRBJ2-1; perhaps TRBD2 as D (9 bases). CDR1 is SGHTA, CDR2 FQGNSA, per germline. CDR3 size: 15 residues. Trimming removed 7 bases from V and 7 bases from J, with 20 bases in between. Here the CDR3 DNA reads TGTGCCAGCACACAGGGGGTTAGCGGGAGTAATGAGCAGTTCTTC. Its translation: CASTQGVSGSNEQFF.

This clonotype showed up just a few times. This chain links TRBV6-1 with TRBJ2-4; D remains ambiguous. Germline CDR1 reads MNHNS; CDR2 reads SASEGT. V dropped 6 bases and J dropped 0 bases, with 12 bases sitting between them. The CDR3 is 15 amino acids. The DNA of the CDR3 is TGTGCCAGCAGAGGCTATTTACTAGCCAAAAACATTCAGTACTTC. Its translation is CASRGYLLAKNIQYF.

The chain is built from TRBV9 and TRBJ2-3; 9 bases align to TRBD1. The CDR3 covers 14 residues. The ends lost 3 bases at V and 5 bases at J; junction bases unmatched: 4. Germline values: CDR1 SGDLS, CDR2 YYNGEE. The DNA for the CDR3 is TGTGCCAGCAGCGCGGGACAGGGTTTAGATACGCAGTATTTT. Protein product: CASSAGQGLDTQYF.

This clonotype was seen repeatedly, ten times or more. The rearrangement uses TRBV7-8 and TRBJ2-1, with D possibly matching TRBD2 (6 bases). Trimming removed 5 bases at V and 9 bases at J, with 20 bases between. Germline-derived CDR1 and CDR2 are SGHVS and FQNEAQ. This CDR3 has 15 residues. The CDR3 here is CASSPRRLDGREQFF. The CDR3 DNA reads as TGTGCCAGCAGCCCCCGGAGACTAGACGGCCGTGAGCAGTTCTTC.

This clonotype was seen a few times. This chain joins TRBV6-2 or TRBV6-3 and TRBJ2-7; D gene uncertain. The germline CDR1 and CDR2 sequences are MNHEY and SVGEGT. Deletions cut 2 bases from V and 3 bases from J, with 11 bases between. The CDR3 covers 14 residues. CDR3 loop: CASSYEQSNYEQYV. CDR3 sequence (DNA): TGTGCCAGCAGTTACGAACAGTCCAACTACGAGCAGTACGTC.

This chain connects TRBV6-2 or TRBV6-3 to TRBJ2-7, with D possibly TRBD2 on 6 matching bases. V was cut by 0 bases and J by 1 base, with 10 bases left in between. The germline gives CDR1 MNHEY, CDR2 SVGEGT. The CDR3 is made up of 15 amino acids. The CDR3 is CASSYSLAPSYEQYF. The CDR3 coding sequence is TGTGCCAGCAGTTACTCCCTAGCGCCATCCTACGAGCAGTACTTC.

This clonotype was found a few times. The rearrangement joins TRBV11-3 to TRBJ1-3; D unclear. This CDR3 contains 14 residues. Germline CDR1 is SGHNT and CDR2 is YENEEA. Trimming removed 2 bases at V and 0 bases at J, with 5 bases between. As DNA, the CDR3 is TGTGCCAGCAGCTTAATCAGCTCTGGAAACACCATATATTTT. It codes for CASSLISSGNTIYF.

The chain has TRBV19 and TRBJ1-2, with no clear D. Germline CDR1 reads LNHDA; CDR2 reads SQIVND (reference sequence). The CDR3 is made up of 15 amino acids. Trimming removed 6 bases at V and 3 bases at J, with 17 bases between. For the CDR3, the DNA is TGTGCCAGTAGCCCGGACCTAAATTTCTACTATGGCTACACCTTC. This encodes CASSPDLNFYYGYTF.

This clonotype was seen a handful of times. Here the CDR3 reads CSVVKDGRGYGYTF. The CDR3 bases are TGCAGCGTGGTGAAGGACGGCCGAGGCTATGGCTACACCTTC. The chain recombines TRBV29-1 with TRBJ1-2; no clear D. Germline V gene lookup returns CDR1 SQVTM and CDR2 ANQGSEA. Trimming removed 6 bases at V and 4 bases at J, with 18 bases between. The CDR3 loop spans 14 amino acids.

The CDR3 coding sequence is TGCAGTGGACTAGCCTACAATGAGCAGTTCTTC. This translates into CSGLAYNEQFF. The V gene is TRBV20-1, the J gene TRBJ2-1, with D maybe TRBD2 (6 bases). The germline CDR1 and CDR2 sequences are DFQATT and SNEGSKA (reference sequence). The V end was cut by 7 bases, the J end by 2 bases, with 6 bases between. This CDR3 has 11 amino acids.